Following are 6 T cell receptor beta chains from one sample sequenced in a study of blood T cell repertoires in COVID-19. TCRdb keeps only in-frame clones here, not all; method: immunoSEQ multiplex PCR. The sample carries 100,000 to 140,000 clones, about four fifths recorded once. The specimen sequenced was peripheral blood. Every receptor here comes from a man in his 70s with acute or convalescent COVID-19.

This clone was observed a few times. CDR3 DNA sequence: TGTGCCAGCAAGCGGAACACCATATATTTT. It specifies CASKRNTIYF. V and J are TRBV12-3 or TRBV12-4 and TRBJ1-3; D call uncertain. V lost 7 bases, J lost 7 bases, and 5 bases lay in between. This CDR3 is 10 amino acids long.

V usage is TRBV4-1 and J usage is TRBJ2-3, with 13 bases identical to TRBD2. The CDR3 spans 17 residues. The V and J ends lost 7 bases and 4 bases, in that order; junction bases with no gene match: 11. Looked up from germline, CDR1 is MGHRA and CDR2 is YSYEKL. The CDR3 nucleotides are TGCGCCAGCACCCTCCACGGGACTAGCGGGGTGGCAGATACGCAGTATTTT. Protein product: CASTLHGTSGVADTQYF.

The V call is TRBV5-6, the J call TRBJ1-2; D possibly corresponds to TRBD1 (6 bases). In germline, CDR1 is SGHDT, CDR2 YYEEEE. Trimming removed 4 bases at V and 1 base at J, with 14 bases between. The CDR3 runs 15 residues. CDR3 coding DNA: TGTGCCAGCAGCCTAGGACAGCGATATAACTATGGCTACACCTTC. Translating gives CASSLGQRYNYGYTF.

The chain links TRBV11-3 to TRBJ2-7; a possible D gene is TRBD2 (6 bases). CDR1 SGHNT and CDR2 YENEEA come from the germline V gene. V was clipped by 5 bases and J by 2 bases, with 16 bases between them. CDR3 length equals 15 residues. The DNA for the CDR3 is TGTGCCAGCAGCCTCGGTCATACGGGAGCCTACGAGCAGTACTTC. It translates to CASSLGHTGAYEQYF.

The sample holds one count of this clone. Since a much larger clone is just one base distant, this may be a read error. The gene calls are TRBV19 and TRBJ1-1, with a weak D call TRBD1 (6 bases). This CDR3 is built from 14 residues. CDR1 is LNHDA, CDR2 SQIVND, per germline (reference sequence). Between the trimmed V and J ends, which lost 7 bases and 1 base, there was a span of 13 bases. The CDR3 coding sequence is TGTGCCAGTACCTTGGACAGACCGAACACTGAAGCTTTCTTT. Translated: CASTLDRPNTEAFF.

CDR3 DNA: TGTGCCAGCAGCTTAAGGTGGGGACAGACTAATCAGCCCCAGCATTTT. As protein: CASSLRWGQTNQPQHF. The J gene is TRBJ1-5, the V gene TRBV7-2; 7 nucleotides align to TRBD1. The germline V gene encodes CDR1 SGHTA and CDR2 FQGNSA. J lost 4 bases, V lost 2 bases, and 8 bases had no gene match. The CDR3 extends over 16 amino acids.